This T cell receptor beta chain was captured in a study of cytomegalovirus exposure and HLA in healthy donors. Study-level background: The roughly 130 validation repertoires used the same platform as the approximately 700 first-cohort repertoires, a later analysis reported. Study results and limitations: In vitro testing confirmed a few CMV-associated chains as specific for CMV antigens.

Germline V gives CDR1 SNHLY, CDR2 FYNNEI. The CDR3 is made up of 14 amino acids. J was trimmed by 4 bases and V by 7 bases; bases with no gene match: 9. In its sample, this clone was seen a few times. Its antigen remains unidentified. The repertoire was sequenced with immunoSEQ multiplex PCR; TCRdb's copy has only in-frame clones and lacks some. The sample has approximately 200,000 clones, around 88% seen once. Sequences were obtained from PBMCs. The chain joins TRBV2 to TRBJ2-7, with TRBD2 matching 8 bases. The receptor was isolated from a woman aged 18-29 years in good health and CMV-seronegative. DNA for the CDR3: TGTGCCAGCACCCGGGACCCGGGAGGGTACGAGCAGTACTTC. Residues: CASTRDPGGYEQYF.